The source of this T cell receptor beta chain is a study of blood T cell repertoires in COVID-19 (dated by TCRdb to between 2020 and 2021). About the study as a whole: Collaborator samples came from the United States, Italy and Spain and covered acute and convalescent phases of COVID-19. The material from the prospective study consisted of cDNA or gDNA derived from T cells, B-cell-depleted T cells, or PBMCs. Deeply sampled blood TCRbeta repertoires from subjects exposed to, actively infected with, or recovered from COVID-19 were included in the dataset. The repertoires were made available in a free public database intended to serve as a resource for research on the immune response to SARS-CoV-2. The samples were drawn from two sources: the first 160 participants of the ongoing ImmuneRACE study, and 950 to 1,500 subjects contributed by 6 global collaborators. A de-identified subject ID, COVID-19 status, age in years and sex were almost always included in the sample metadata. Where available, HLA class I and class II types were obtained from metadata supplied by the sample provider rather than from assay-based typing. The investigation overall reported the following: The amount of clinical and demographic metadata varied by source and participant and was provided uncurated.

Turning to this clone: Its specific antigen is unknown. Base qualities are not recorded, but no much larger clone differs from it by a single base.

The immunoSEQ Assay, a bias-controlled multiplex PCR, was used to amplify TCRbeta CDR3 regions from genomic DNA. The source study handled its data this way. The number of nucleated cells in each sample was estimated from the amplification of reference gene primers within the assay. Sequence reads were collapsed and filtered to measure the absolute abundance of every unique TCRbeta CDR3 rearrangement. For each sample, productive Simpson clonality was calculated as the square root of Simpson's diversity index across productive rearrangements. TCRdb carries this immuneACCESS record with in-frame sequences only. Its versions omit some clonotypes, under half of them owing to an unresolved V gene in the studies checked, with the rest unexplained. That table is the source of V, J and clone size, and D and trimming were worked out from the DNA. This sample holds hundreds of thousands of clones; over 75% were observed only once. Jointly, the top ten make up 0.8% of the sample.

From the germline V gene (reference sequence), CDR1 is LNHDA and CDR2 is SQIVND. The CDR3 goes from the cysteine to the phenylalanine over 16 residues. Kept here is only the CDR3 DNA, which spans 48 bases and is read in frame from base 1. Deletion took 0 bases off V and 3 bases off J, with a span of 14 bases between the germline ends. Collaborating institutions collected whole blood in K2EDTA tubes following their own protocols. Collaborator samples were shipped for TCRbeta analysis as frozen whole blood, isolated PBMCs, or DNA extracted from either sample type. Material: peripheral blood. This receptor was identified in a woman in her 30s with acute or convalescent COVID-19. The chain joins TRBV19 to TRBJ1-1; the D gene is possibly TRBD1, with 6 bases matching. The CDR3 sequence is CASSIDDLGGDTEAFF. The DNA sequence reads TGTGCCAGTAGTATAGATGACCTAGGGGGAGACACTGAAGCTTTCTTT.